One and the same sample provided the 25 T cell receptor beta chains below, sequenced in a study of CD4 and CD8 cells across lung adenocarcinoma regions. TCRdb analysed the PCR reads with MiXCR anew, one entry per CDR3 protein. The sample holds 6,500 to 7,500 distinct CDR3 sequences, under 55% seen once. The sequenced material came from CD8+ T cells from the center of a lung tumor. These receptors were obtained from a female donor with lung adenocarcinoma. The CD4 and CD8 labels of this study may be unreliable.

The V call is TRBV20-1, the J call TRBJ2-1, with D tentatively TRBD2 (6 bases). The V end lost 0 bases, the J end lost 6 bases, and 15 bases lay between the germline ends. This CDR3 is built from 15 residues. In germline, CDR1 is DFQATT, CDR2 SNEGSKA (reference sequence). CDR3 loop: CSARDHREWRNEQFF. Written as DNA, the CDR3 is TGCAGTGCTAGAGATCACCGGGAGTGGCGCAATGAGCAGTTCTTC.

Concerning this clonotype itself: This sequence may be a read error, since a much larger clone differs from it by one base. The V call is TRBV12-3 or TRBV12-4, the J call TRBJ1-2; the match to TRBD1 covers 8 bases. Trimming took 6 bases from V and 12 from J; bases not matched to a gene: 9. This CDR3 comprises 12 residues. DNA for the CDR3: TGTGCCAGCAGCGGGGCAGGGGGCGTCCACACCTTC. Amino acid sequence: CASSGAGGVHTF.

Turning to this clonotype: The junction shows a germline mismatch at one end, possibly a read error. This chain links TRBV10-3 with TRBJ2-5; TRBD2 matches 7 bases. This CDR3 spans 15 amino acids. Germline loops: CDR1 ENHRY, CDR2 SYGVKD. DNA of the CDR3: TGTGGCGCGAGGACCGGGGGGAGAGACAAAGAGACCCAGTATTTC. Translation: CGARTGGRDKETQYF.

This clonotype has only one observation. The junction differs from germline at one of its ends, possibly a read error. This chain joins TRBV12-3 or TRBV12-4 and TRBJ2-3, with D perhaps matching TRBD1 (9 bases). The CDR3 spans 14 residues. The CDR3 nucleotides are TGTGCCGGCAGCGGGGGACAGGGCACAGAGACGCAGTATTTC. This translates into CAGSGGQGTETQYF.

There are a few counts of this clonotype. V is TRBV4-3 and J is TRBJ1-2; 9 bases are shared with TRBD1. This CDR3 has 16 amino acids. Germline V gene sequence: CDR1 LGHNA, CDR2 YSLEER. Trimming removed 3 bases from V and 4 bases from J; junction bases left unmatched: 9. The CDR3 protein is CASSQSIWGQGYGYTF. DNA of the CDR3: TGCGCCAGCAGCCAGTCCATATGGGGACAGGGCTATGGCTACACCTTC.

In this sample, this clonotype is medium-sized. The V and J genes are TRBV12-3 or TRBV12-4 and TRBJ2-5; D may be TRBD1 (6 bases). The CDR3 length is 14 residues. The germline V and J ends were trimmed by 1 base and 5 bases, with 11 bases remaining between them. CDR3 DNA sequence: TGTGCCAGCAGTTTAGTTCAGGGGCGGGAGACCCAGTACTTC. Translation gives CASSLVQGRETQYF.

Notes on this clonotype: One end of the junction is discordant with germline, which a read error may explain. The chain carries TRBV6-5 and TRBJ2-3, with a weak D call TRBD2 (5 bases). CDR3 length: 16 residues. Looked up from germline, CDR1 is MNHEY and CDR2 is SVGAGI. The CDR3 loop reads CASSYSPGPSQDTQYF. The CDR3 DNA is TGTGCCAGCAGTTACTCTCCCGGGCCTAGCCAAGATACGCAGTATTTC.

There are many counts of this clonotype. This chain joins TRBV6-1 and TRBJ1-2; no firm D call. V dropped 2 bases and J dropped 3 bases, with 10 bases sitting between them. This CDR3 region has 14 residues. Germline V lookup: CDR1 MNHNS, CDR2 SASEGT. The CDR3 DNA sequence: TGTGCCAGCAGTGAACCGACACGGTACTATGGCTACACCTTC. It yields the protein CASSEPTRYYGYTF.

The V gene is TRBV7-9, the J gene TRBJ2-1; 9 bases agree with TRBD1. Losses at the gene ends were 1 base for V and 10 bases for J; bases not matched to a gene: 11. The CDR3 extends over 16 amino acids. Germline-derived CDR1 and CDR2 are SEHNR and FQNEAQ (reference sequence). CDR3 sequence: CASSLEGTGRSYEQFF. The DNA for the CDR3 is TGTGCCAGCAGCTTAGAGGGGACAGGGCGCTCCTACGAGCAGTTCTTC.

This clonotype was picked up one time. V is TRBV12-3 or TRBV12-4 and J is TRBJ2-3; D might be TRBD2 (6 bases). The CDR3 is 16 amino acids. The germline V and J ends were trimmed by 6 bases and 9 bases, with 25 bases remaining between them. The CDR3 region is CASRKAGGASTGTQYF. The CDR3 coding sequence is TGTGCCAGCAGAAAAGCCGGGGGTGCGAGCACCGGGACGCAGTATTTT.

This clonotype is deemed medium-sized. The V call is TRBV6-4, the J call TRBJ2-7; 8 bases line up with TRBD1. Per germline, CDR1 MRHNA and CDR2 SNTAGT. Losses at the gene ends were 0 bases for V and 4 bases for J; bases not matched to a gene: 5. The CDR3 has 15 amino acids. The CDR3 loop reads CASSDSQGARYEQYF. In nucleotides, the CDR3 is TGTGCCAGCAGTGACTCTCAGGGGGCGCGTTACGAGCAGTACTTC.

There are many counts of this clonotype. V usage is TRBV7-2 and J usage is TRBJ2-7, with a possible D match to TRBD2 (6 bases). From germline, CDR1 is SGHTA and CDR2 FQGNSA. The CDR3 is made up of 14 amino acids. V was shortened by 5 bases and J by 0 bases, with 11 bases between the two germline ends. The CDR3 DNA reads TGTGCCAGCAGCCCCGGGACTGTCTCCTACGAGCAGTACTTC. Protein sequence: CASSPGTVSYEQYF.

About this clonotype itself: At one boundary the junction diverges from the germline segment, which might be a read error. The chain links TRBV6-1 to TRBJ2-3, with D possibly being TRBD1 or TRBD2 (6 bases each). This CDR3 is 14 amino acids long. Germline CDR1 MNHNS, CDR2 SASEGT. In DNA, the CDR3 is TGTGCGAGCAAGGGGGGAGAGGGGGCAGATACGCAGTATTTT. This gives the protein CASKGGEGADTQYF.

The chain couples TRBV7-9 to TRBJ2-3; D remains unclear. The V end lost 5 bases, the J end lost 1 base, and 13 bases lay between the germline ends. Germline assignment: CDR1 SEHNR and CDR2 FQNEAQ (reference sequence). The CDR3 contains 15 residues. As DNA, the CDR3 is TGTGCCAGCAGCCCGATGACATACCGCACAGATACGCAGTATTTT. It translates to CASSPMTYRTDTQYF.

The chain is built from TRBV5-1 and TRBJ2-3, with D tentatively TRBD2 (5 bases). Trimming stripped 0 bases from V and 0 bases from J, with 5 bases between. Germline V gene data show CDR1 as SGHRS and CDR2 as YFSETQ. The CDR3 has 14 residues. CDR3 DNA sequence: TGCGCCAGCAGCTTGGAGCGGAGCACAGATACGCAGTATTTT. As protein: CASSLERSTDTQYF.

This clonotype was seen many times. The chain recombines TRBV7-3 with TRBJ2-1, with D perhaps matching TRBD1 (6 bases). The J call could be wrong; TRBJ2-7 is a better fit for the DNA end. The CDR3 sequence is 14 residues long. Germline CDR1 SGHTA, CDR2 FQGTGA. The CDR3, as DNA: TGTGCCAGCAGCTCCCGGGACACCCCCTACGAGCAGTACTTC. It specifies CASSSRDTPYEQYF.

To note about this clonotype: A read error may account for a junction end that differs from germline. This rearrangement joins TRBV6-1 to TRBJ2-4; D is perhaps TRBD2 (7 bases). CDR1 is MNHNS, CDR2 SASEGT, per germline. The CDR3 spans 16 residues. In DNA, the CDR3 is TGTGCCAGCTCCGGCCGCGGGGGCCGTGGCCCAGATACCCAGTATTTC. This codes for CASSGRGGRGPDTQYF.

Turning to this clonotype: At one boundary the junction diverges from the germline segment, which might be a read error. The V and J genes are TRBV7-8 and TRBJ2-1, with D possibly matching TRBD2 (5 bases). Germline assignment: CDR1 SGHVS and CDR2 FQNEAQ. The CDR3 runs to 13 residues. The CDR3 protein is CASSLGHLRASYF. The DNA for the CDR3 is TGTGCCAGCAGCTTAGGTCATTTGAGGGCTTCATACTTC.

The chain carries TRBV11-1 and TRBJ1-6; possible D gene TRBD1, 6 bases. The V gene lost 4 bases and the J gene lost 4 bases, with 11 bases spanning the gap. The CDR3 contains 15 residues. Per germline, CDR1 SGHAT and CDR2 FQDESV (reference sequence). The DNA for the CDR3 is TGTGCCAGCAGCTCAAGACAGGCGTATAATTCACCCCTCCACTTT. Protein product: CASSSRQAYNSPLHF.

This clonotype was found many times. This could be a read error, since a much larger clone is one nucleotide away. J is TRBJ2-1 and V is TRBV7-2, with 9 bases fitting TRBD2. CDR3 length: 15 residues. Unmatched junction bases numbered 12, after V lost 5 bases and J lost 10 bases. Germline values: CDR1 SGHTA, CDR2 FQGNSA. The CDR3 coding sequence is TGTGCCAGCAGCCGTACTAGCGGGTTTCCCTACGAGCAGTTCTTC. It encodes CASSRTSGFPYEQFF.

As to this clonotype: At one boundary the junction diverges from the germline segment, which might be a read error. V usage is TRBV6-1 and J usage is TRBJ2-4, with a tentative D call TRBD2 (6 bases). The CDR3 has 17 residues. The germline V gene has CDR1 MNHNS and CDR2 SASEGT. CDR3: CASSRVSGRCTKNMQYF. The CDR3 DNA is TGTGCCAGCAGCCGGGTCTCGGGGAGGTGCACCAAAAATATGCAGTATTTC.

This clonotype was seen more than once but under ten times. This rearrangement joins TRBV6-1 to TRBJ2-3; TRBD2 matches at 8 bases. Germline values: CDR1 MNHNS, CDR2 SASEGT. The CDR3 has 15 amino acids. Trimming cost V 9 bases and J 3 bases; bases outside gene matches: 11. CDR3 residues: CARGLAGRVTDTQYF. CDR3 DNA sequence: TGTGCCAGGGGGCTAGCGGGCCGAGTAACAGATACGCAGTATTTT.

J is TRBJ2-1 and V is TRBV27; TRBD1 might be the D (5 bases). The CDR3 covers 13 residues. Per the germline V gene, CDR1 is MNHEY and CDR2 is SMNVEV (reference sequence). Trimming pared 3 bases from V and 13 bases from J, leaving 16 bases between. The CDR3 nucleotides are TGTGCCAGCAGTTTGGGGCGCCCCGAGACCCAGTTCTTC. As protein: CASSLGRPETQFF.

The CDR3 reads CASSGGAGELFF. The CDR3 DNA is TGCGCCAGCAGCGGGGGGGCCGGGGAGCTGTTTTTT. V usage is TRBV5-1 and J usage is TRBJ2-2, with 7 bases identical to TRBD2. In germline, CDR1 is SGHRS, CDR2 YFSETQ. Trimming at V came to 4 bases and at J to 6 bases, leaving 0 bases not matched to a gene. The length of the CDR3 is 12 residues.

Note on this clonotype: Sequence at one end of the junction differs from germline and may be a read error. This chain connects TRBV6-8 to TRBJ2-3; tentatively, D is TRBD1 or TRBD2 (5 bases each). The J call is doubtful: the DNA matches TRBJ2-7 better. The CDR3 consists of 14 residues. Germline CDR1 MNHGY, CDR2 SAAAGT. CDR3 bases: TGCGGCAGCTCGGGGCTGCGCGCCAAGAATACGCAGTACTTC. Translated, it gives CGSSGLRAKNTQYF.